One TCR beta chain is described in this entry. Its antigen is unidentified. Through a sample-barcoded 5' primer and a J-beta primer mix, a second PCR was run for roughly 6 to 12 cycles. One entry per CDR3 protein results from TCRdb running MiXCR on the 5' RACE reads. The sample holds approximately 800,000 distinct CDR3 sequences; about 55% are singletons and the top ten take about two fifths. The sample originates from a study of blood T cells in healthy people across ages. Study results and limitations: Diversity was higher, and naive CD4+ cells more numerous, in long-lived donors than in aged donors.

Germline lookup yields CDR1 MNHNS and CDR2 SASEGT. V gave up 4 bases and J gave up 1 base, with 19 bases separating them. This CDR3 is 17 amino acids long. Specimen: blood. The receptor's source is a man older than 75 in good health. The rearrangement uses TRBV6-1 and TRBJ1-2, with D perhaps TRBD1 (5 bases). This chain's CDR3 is CASSGINLGQGNYGYTF. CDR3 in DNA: TGTGCCAGCAGTGGAATTAACCTGGGGCAGGGTAACTATGGCTACACCTTC.